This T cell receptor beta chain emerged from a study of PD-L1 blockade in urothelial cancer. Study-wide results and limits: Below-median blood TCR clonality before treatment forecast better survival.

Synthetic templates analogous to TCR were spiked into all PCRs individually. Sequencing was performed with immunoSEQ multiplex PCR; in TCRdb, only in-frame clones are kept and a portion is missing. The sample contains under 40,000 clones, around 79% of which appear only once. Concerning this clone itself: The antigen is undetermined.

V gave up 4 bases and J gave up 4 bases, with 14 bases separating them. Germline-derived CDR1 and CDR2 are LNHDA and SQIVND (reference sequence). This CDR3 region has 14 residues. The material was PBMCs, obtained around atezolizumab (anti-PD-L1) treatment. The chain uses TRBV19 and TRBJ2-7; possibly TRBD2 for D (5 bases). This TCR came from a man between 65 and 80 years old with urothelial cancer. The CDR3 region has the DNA TGTGCCAGTAGTACGACCTTGAGAGGGTACGAGCAGTACTTC. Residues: CASSTTLRGYEQYF. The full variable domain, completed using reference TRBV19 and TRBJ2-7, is DGGITQSPKYLFRKEGQNVTLSCEQNLNHDAMYWYRQDPGQGLRLIYYSQIVNDFQKGDIAEGYSVSREKKESFPLTVTSAQKNPTAFYLCASSTTLRGYEQYFGPGTRLTVT.